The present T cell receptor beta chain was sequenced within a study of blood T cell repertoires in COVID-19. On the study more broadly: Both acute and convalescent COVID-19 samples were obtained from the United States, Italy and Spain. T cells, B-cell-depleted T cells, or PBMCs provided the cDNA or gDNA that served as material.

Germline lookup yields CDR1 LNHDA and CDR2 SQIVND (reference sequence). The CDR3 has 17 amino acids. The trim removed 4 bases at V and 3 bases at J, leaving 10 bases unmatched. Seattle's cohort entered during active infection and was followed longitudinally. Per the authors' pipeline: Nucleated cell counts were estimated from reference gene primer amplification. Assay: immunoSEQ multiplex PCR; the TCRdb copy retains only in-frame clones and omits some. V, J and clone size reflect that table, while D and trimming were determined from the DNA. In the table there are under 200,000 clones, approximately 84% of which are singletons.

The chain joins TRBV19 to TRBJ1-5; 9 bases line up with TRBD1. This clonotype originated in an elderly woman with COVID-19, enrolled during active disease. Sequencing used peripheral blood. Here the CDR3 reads CASSKRQGVTNNQPQHF. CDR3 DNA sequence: TGTGCCAGTAGTAAGAGACAGGGGGTTACGAACAATCAGCCCCAGCATTTT.